Given below is one T cell receptor (beta chain) in context. This sample stems from a study of T cell responses to AZD1222 COVID-19 vaccine. Data came from immunoSEQ multiplex PCR; TCRdb stores just in-frame clones and leaves some out. The sample has tens of thousands of clones, about 80% seen once. The CDR3 sequence is 16 residues long. Germline CDR1 and CDR2: MNHNY and SVGAGI (reference sequence). Trimming removed 0 bases at V and 0 bases at J, with 9 bases between. The rearrangement links TRBV6-6 to TRBJ1-3; weak D call: TRBD1 (5 bases). The receptor was derived from an adult who received the AZD1222 COVID-19 vaccine. The sequenced sample was peripheral blood, obtained 28 days after the second AZD1222 dose. The CDR3 DNA is TGTGCCAGCAGTTACTCGGACACCCTCTCTGGAAACACCATATATTTT. As protein: CASSYSDTLSGNTIYF.